This TCR beta chain was recovered during a study of T cells after yellow fever vaccination. Researchers made TCR cDNA using 5'RACE template switching, and this step added a universal primer site and UMIs. Each CDR3 protein is one row after TCRdb ran MiXCR on the 5' RACE reads. This sample yields 96,000 or so distinct CDR3 sequences, of which about 8.2% are seen a single time; 16% belongs to the top ten. The study, taken as a whole, reports: A weaker but faster secondary response was observed, peaking on day 5 versus 15. A limited proportion of clonotypes was detected within both the CD4 and CD8 compartments.

This clonotype occurred a few times. This clonotype was obtained from a man between 18 and 29 years old who received the YFV17D yellow fever vaccine. Specimen: CD8+ T cells not binding an NS4B(214-222) dextramer, sorted from PBMCs, collected around 15 days after the first yellow fever vaccination.

The CDR3 DNA reads as TGTGCCAGCAGCTTATATCGGCCTGAATGGACTGAAGCTTTCTTT. This codes for CASSLYRPEWTEAFF. The rearrangement uses TRBV7-8 and TRBJ1-1; no firm D call. Trimming shortened V by 2 bases and J by 5 bases, and 15 bases separated the two germline ends. The CDR3 covers 15 residues. In germline, CDR1 is SGHVS, CDR2 FQNEAQ.